The clone carrying this TCR beta chain was observed a few times. The antigen is unknown. This sample is part of a study of T cell repertoires in cytomegalovirus infection. Background on the study: Matching HLA type and CMV infection were both indicated by public TCR beta signatures. Findings and caveats of the study: HLA-C-restricted CMV clonotypes gave the most frequent clonotype in two of eight donors. Frequencies of public TCR beta families were cumulated, and this identified carriers of CMV plus the relevant HLA.

MiXCR, run by TCRdb on the reads, gives a single entry per CDR3 protein. The table records under 300,000 distinct CDR3 sequences, 9% to 15% of them present only once. This CDR3 is 17 amino acids long. Trimming cost V 1 base and J 6 bases; bases outside gene matches: 11. Germline V lookup: CDR1 SGHNT, CDR2 YENEEA. The sample taken for sequencing was PBMCs. This receptor was obtained from a human donor in good health (CMV status not recorded). Some clones in this sample may be carry-over from other donors' samples. V usage is TRBV11-3 and J usage is TRBJ2-1; 8 bases agree with TRBD2. CDR3 region: CASSLVASGSVANEQFF. For the CDR3, the DNA is TGTGCCAGCAGCTTAGTGGCCAGCGGGAGTGTGGCCAATGAGCAGTTCTTC.